This is a list of T cell receptor beta chains from one sample in a study of CD8 T cells in ankylosing spondylitis. TCRdb reprocessed the 5' RACE reads with MiXCR, giving one entry per CDR3 protein. Among just over 300,000 distinct CDR3 sequences, 20% were seen once, and the ten largest hold about 3.7%. Sequencing was carried out using blood, either unsorted or a sorted T cell fraction (not recorded which). The receptors come from a female donor with ankylosing spondylitis or in good health (not recorded which). Both conserved end residues are part of each CDR3. D genes are given only for firm matches. Clone size appears in some rows only: once, few, many, or a class for an expanded clone.

-	many	TRBJ2-5	TRBV7-2	TGTGCCAGCAGCCTGGACAAGGGGCTGGGGACCCAGTACTTC	CASSLDKGLGTQYF
-	once	TRBJ2-7	TRBV30	TGTGCCTGGAGTGTAGGGCTAGCGTACGAGCAGTACTTC	CAWSVGLAYEQYF
TRBD1	-	TRBJ2-1	TRBV5-1	TGCGCCAGCAGCGGGACAGTGCAGAAGAATGAGCAGTTCTTC	CASSGTVQKNEQFF
-	-	TRBJ1-2	TRBV18	TGTGCCAGCTCAATTGCTCGGGCCTGGGACTATGGCTACACCTTC	CASSIARAWDYGYTF
TRBD2	-	TRBJ2-7	TRBV5-4	TGTGCCAGCAGCTCGGGGCCTAGCGGGAGCTACGAGCAGTACTTC	CASSSGPSGSYEQYF
-	few	TRBJ2-1	TRBV27	TGTGCCAGCAGTTTCAACAGGGGAGCGGGTGAGCAGTTCTTC	CASSFNRGAGEQFF
-	-	TRBJ2-3	TRBV28	TGTGCCAGCAGTAGGACAGTAATCACAGATACGCAGTATTTT	CASSRTVITDTQYF
-	few	TRBJ2-1	TRBV7-2	TGTGCCAGCGCCTTCGGTCGAGGGCCAATAAGGAGGGAGCAGTTCTTC	CASAFGRGPIRREQFF
TRBD1	many	TRBJ1-1	TRBV4-3	TGCGCCAGCAGCCAAGGAGCAGGGGGAGGGAACACTGAAGCTTTCTTT	CASSQGAGGGNTEAFF
-	-	TRBJ2-3	TRBV4-3	TGCGCCAGCAGCCGACGGTGGCCTAGCACAGATACGCAGTATTTT	CASSRRWPSTDTQYF
TRBD2	-	TRBJ2-2	TRBV3-1	TGTGCCAGCAGCTATAGCGGGCCGACCGGGGAGCTGTTTTTT	CASSYSGPTGELFF
TRBD2	-	TRBJ2-5	TRBV6-2/TRBV6-3	TGTGCCAGCAGTTACGCCGGGGGGGTCGGAGAGACCCAGTACTTC	CASSYAGGVGETQYF
TRBD2	few	TRBJ2-1	TRBV20-1	TGCAGTGCTACGAAGAGCGGGAGACCCAATGAGCAGTCCTTC	CSATKSGRPNEQSF
-	many	TRBJ2-3	TRBV2	TGTGCCAGCAATGAGAGGTCCACAGATACGCAGTATTTT	CASNERSTDTQYF
-	-	TRBJ1-1	TRBV15	TGTGCCACCAGCAGAGTATCCCCCGGGGCTGAAGCTTTCTTT	CATSRVSPGAEAFF
-	-	TRBJ2-1	TRBV21-1	TGTGCCAGCGGAATAAAGGCACCTAACAATGAGCAGTTCTTC	CASGIKAPNNEQFF
-	few	TRBJ2-1	TRBV6-2/TRBV6-3	TGTGCCAGCAGTTACGGGGGCGTGTCCTACAATGAGCAGTTCTTC	CASSYGGVSYNEQFF
-	-	TRBJ2-7	TRBV27	TGTGCCACCCACGAGGTAGGCGGCGAGCAGTACTTC	CATHEVGGEQYF
-	-	TRBJ2-7	TRBV29-1	TGCAGCGTCGTCGAGGGGGGACAGATCTACGAGCAGTACTTC	CSVVEGGQIYEQYF
TRBD1	-	TRBJ2-1	TRBV7-9	TGTGCCAGCAGCTTAACAACAGGGGCCGCCTTCAATGAGCAGTTCTTC	CASSLTTGAAFNEQFF
-	-	TRBJ2-2	TRBV5-1	TGCGCCAGCACCCCCCGTATGGGAGATACCGGGGAGCTGTTTTTT	CASTPRMGDTGELFF
-	many	TRBJ2-3	TRBV2	TGTGCCAGTCACCGGACAGCTAGCACAGATACGCAGTATTTT	CASHRTASTDTQYF
-	-	TRBJ2-1	TRBV10-3	TGTGCCATCAGCATGAATAGCGGCTCTTACAATGAGCAGTTCTTC	CAISMNSGSYNEQFF
-	few	TRBJ2-7	TRBV20-1	TGCAGTGCAAGACAGGCCGACGCATCGAAAAGGGTTGGGGACGAGCAGTACTTC	CSARQADASKRVGDEQYF
TRBD1	few	TRBJ2-7	TRBV7-8	TGTGCCAGCAGCTTAGGTTGGGGGACAGGGAATCTCGAGCAGTACTTC	CASSLGWGTGNLEQYF
-	-	TRBJ2-7	TRBV28	TGTGCCAGCAGTTTTGGTTGGGGATACGAGCAGTACTTC	CASSFGWGYEQYF
TRBD1	-	TRBJ2-3	TRBV12-5	TGTGCTAGTGGTTTACAGGGGCCGGTCACGACAGATACGCAGTATTTT	CASGLQGPVTTDTQYF
-	few	TRBJ1-6	TRBV20-1	TGCAGTGCTAGAGTATACTCTTATAATTCACCCCTCCACTTT	CSARVYSYNSPLHF
-	many	TRBJ2-1	TRBV12-3/TRBV12-4	TGTGCCAGCAGTTTTGACAATGAGCAGTTCTTC	CASSFDNEQFF
-	-	TRBJ2-2	TRBV24-1	TGTGCCACCAGTGCTTCGGGGATCGCCGGGGAGCTGTTTTTT	CATSASGIAGELFF
TRBD2	-	TRBJ2-1	TRBV19	TGTGCCAGTAGTCTCGTAGCGGGCCGACACAAAAGCTCCTACAATGAGCAGTTCTTC	CASSLVAGRHKSSYNEQFF
TRBD2	-	TRBJ2-3	TRBV29-1	TGCAGCGTATTGCCGGGAGGCGTGAGTACGCAGTATTTT	CSVLPGGVSTQYF
-	once	TRBJ2-1	TRBV10-2	TGCGCCAGTAAGGACTTCCACAATGAGCAGTTCTTC	CASKDFHNEQFF
-	few	TRBJ2-3	TRBV20-1	TGCAGTGCTAGGGGTCAAGATACGCAGTATTTT	CSARGQDTQYF
TRBD1	many	TRBJ1-5	TRBV10-3	TGTGCCATCAGTGAGGACAGGGAAAGCCAGCCCCAGCATTTT	CAISEDRESQPQHF
TRBD2	-	TRBJ2-1	TRBV20-1	TGCAGTGCCCCTGGGACTAGCGGGTACGACAATGAGCAGTTCTTC	CSAPGTSGYDNEQFF
TRBD2	-	TRBJ2-3	TRBV7-2	TGTGCCAGCAGCTTCGGGGGGGGAGATACGCAGTATTTT	CASSFGGGDTQYF
TRBD2	-	TRBJ2-7	TRBV29-1	TGCAGCGTTTCAGCGGGAGGACTTTCCTACGAGCAGTACTTC	CSVSAGGLSYEQYF
-	-	TRBJ2-4	TRBV2	TGTGCCAGCAGTGAAGGACTACCAGCTGGGTACTTC	CASSEGLPAGYF
-	-	TRBJ2-5	TRBV5-1	TGCGCCAGCACATCGACGGACTCTCTTGAAGAGACCCAGTACTTC	CASTSTDSLEETQYF
-	-	TRBJ2-7	TRBV6-5	TGTGCCAGCAGTTACAACAGGTCACCCTACGAGCAGTACTTC	CASSYNRSPYEQYF
TRBD1	-	TRBJ2-7	TRBV20-1	TGCAGTGCTAGAGATCCACAGGGGTACTACGAGCAGTACTTC	CSARDPQGYYEQYF
-	many	TRBJ2-7	TRBV10-3	TGTGCCATCAGGAGGGGCGGAACCTACGAGCAGTACTTC	CAIRRGGTYEQYF
TRBD2	-	TRBJ2-2	TRBV10-3	TGTGCCATCCAACTAGCGACGAACACCGGGGAGCTGTTTTTT	CAIQLATNTGELFF
-	-	TRBJ2-1	TRBV7-2	TGTGCCAGCAGCCGGTCTAAAGGCGACTACAATGAGCAGTTCTTC	CASSRSKGDYNEQFF
-	-	TRBJ2-5	TRBV30	TGTGCCTTTAACCGGGCCCGAGGAGAGACCCAGTACTTC	CAFNRARGETQYF
TRBD2	few	TRBJ2-1	TRBV5-1	TGCGCCAGCAGCTTGTCGCTAGCGGGAGGCCAAGGGGAGAATGAGCAGTTCTTC	CASSLSLAGGQGENEQFF
-	-	TRBJ1-3	TRBV20-1	TGCAGTGCTAGATACTCTGGAAACACCATATATTTT	CSARYSGNTIYF
-	many	TRBJ2-3	TRBV7-9	TGTGCCAGCAGCCCCATGGAGGCAGGGAAGGCAGATACGCAGTATTTT	CASSPMEAGKADTQYF
-	few	TRBJ1-1	TRBV6-5	TGTGCCAGCAGTTACTCGGGGGGGAACTCTGAAGCTTTCTTT	CASSYSGGNSEAFF
-	-	TRBJ1-5	TRBV4-3	TGCGCCAGCAGCCAAGATCTTAGGGGCAATCAGCCCCAGCATTTT	CASSQDLRGNQPQHF
-	many	TRBJ1-3	TRBV9	TGTGCCAGCAGCGTAGAGTACTCTGGAAACACCATATATTTT	CASSVEYSGNTIYF
-	many	TRBJ2-2	TRBV10-3	TGTGCCATCAGTGAGGGACAGAAGAACACCGGGGAGCTGTTTTTT	CAISEGQKNTGELFF